The sequence of this TCR beta chain was determined in a study of blood T cell repertoires in COVID-19. Study-level background: Acute and convalescent COVID-19 samples came from the United States, Italy and Spain. Nucleic acid was either cDNA or gDNA, and it came from T cells, B-cell-depleted T cells, or PBMCs.

This CDR3 is 14 amino acids long. Germline V gene lookup returns CDR1 MNHEY and CDR2 SMNVEV (reference sequence). V gave up 7 bases and J gave up 7 bases; unmatched junction bases: 6. The repertoire was sequenced with immunoSEQ multiplex PCR; TCRdb's copy has only in-frame clones and lacks some. Among about 50,000 clones listed, approximately 91% were seen once. Sequenced sample: peripheral blood. The chain employs TRBV27 and TRBJ1-6; TRBD1 matches 8 bases. This clonotype was obtained from a human donor in a cohort sampled during active COVID-19. CDR3 loop: CASKTGQGNSPLHF. DNA for the CDR3: TGTGCCAGCAAGACCGGACAGGGCAATTCACCCCTCCACTTT.